The T cell receptor (beta chain) described here comes from a study of OX40 agonist ivuxolimab in advanced cancers. Clones were sequenced by immunoSEQ multiplex PCR, and TCRdb holds only the in-frame ones, with some missing. This sample carries 55,000 to 65,000 clones, around 85% of them seen once, and the ten largest clones take roughly 0.76%. CDR1 LNHDA and CDR2 SQIVND come from the germline V gene (reference sequence). The V end was cut by 6 bases, the J end by 3 bases, with 6 bases between. CDR3 length: 12 residues. V usage is TRBV19 and J usage is TRBJ2-1; D ambiguous. This specimen was CD4+ or CD8+ T cells sorted from blood, taken in a trial of the OX40 agonist ivuxolimab. The TCR was taken from an adult with an advanced solid tumor such as melanoma, head and neck, liver or kidney cancer. In nucleotides, the CDR3 is TGTGCCAGTAGCCACCGCTACAATGAGCAGTTCTTC. It specifies CASSHRYNEQFF.